A single sample gave rise to the 28 T cell receptor beta chains below, sequenced in a study of blood T cells in healthy people across ages. It was with a sample-barcoded 5' primer and a J-beta primer mix that a second PCR of about 6 to 12 cycles was run. One entry per CDR3 protein, called by TCRdb with MiXCR from the 5' RACE reads. The sample has hundreds of thousands of distinct CDR3 sequences, approximately 40% seen once; the top ten hold around 32%. Sequencing input: blood. The receptors here all came from a man aged 80 or over in good health.

CDR3 coding DNA: TGCGCCAGCAGCGCGGGGACAGGGACCTACGAGCAGTACTTC. This translates into CASSAGTGTYEQYF. This sequence joins TRBV5-1 and TRBJ2-7; TRBD1 agrees at 9 bases. The CDR3 is made up of 14 amino acids. Germline V gene lookup returns CDR1 SGHRS and CDR2 YFSETQ. The V segment lost 4 bases and the J segment 2 bases; nucleotides outside the gene matches: 4.

V is TRBV29-1 and J is TRBJ2-2; D is possibly TRBD2 (6 bases). V lost 8 bases, J lost 2 bases, and 12 bases lay in between. Germline CDR1 is SQVTM and CDR2 is ANQGSEA. The CDR3 spans 13 residues. CDR3 bases: TGCAGCTCAAGGAGGGATAACACCGGGGAGCTGTTTTTT. It specifies CSSRRDNTGELFF.

This clonotype has only a few counts. The chain employs TRBV12-3 or TRBV12-4 and TRBJ1-2; TRBD1 might be the D (6 bases). The V and J ends lost 3 bases and 5 bases respectively, with 10 bases between them. The CDR3 has 13 amino acids. The CDR3 region is CASSFKQGYGYTF. The CDR3 DNA follows: TGTGCCAGCAGTTTTAAACAGGGATATGGCTACACCTTC.

This clonotype has only a few counts. One end of the junction does not line up with germline, which may come from a read error. The gene calls are TRBV7-6 and TRBJ2-5, with D possibly being TRBD1 (5 bases). The length of the CDR3 is 15 residues. The germline CDR1 and CDR2 sequences are SGHVS and FNYEAQ. CDR3 in amino acids: CASSLGLLRGETQYF. CDR3 DNA: TGTGCCAGCAGTTTAGGCCTACTTAGGGGAGAGACCCAGTACTTC.

The genes are TRBV7-9 and TRBJ2-5; 13 bases agree with TRBD2. The CDR3 totals 16 residues. The germline V gene encodes CDR1 SEHNR and CDR2 FQNEAQ (reference sequence). V lost 2 bases, J lost 4 bases, and 4 bases stayed unmatched. DNA for the CDR3: TGTGCCAGCAGCTTAAAACTAGCGGGGGGGCCAGAGACCCAGTACTTC. Its protein product is CASSLKLAGGPETQYF.

The table lists this clonotype with many counts. The CDR3 reads CASSSFGYEQYF. In nucleotides, the CDR3 is TGTGCCAGCAGTTCATTCGGGTACGAGCAGTACTTC. V and J are TRBV11-2 and TRBJ2-7, with D uncertain. V lost 6 bases and J lost 4, with 10 bases in between. Germline CDR1 SGHAT, CDR2 FQNNGV. This CDR3 has 12 residues.

This chain connects TRBV10-3 to TRBJ2-6, with D perhaps TRBD2 (7 bases). The CDR3 consists of 12 residues. Germline CDR1 and CDR2: ENHRY and SYGVKD. Deletions cut 5 bases from V and 11 bases from J, with 10 bases between. CDR3 in amino acids: CAISRGADVLTF. Written as DNA, the CDR3 is TGTGCCATCAGTCGGGGGGCAGACGTCCTGACTTTC.

This chain connects TRBV27 to TRBJ1-2, with D possibly being TRBD1 (5 bases). The CDR3 covers 14 residues. With 6 bases removed from V and 2 bases from J, the gap between germline ends came to 13 bases. Germline V gives CDR1 MNHEY, CDR2 SMNVEV (reference sequence). The CDR3 DNA sequence: TGTGCCAGCAGGTGGGGGGATGGGAACTATGGCTACACCTTC. Translation gives CASRWGDGNYGYTF.

The chain joins TRBV6-4 to TRBJ2-2; no definite D call. The CDR3 length is 14 residues. The V and J ends lost 7 bases and 2 bases respectively, with 11 bases between them. The V gene's germline CDR1 is MRHNA and CDR2 SNTAGT. This CDR3 reads CASKQTGNTGELFF. Written as DNA, the CDR3 is TGTGCCAGCAAGCAGACTGGAAACACCGGGGAGCTGTTTTTT.

The chain couples TRBV27 to TRBJ1-2; D is undetermined. Deletions cut 11 bases from V and 7 bases from J, with 14 bases between. The germline V gene encodes CDR1 MNHEY and CDR2 SMNVEV (reference sequence). This CDR3 region has 11 residues. As DNA, the CDR3 is TGTGCCGCCGGCCGGTCGGGTGGCTACACCTTC. Translation gives CAAGRSGGYTF.

This clonotype was observed a handful of times. The chain joins TRBV20-1 to TRBJ2-5; tentatively, D is TRBD2 (6 bases). The CDR3 extends over 15 amino acids. Germline lookup yields CDR1 DFQATT and CDR2 SNEGSKA (reference sequence). Trimming removed 0 bases at V and 5 bases at J, with 16 bases between. The CDR3 bases are TGCAGTGCTAGAGATAGGCAGGGACTCGGGGAGACCCAGTACTTC. Its protein is CSARDRQGLGETQYF.

Remarks on this clonotype: A much larger clone lies a single base off, so this may be a read error. The chain uses TRBV18 and TRBJ2-7, with a possible D match to TRBD1 (5 bases). The CDR3 sequence is 13 residues long. Germline-derived CDR1 and CDR2 are KGHSH and LQKENI. CDR3 DNA sequence: TGTGCCAGCTCGCTCGACTTAACAGGAGAGCATTTCTTC. Encoded protein: CASSLDLTGEHFF.

Of note for this clonotype: A single base separates this from a much larger clone, so it may be a read error. The J gene is TRBJ2-1, the V gene TRBV29-1, with 8 bases that match TRBD1. Trimming cost V 6 bases and J 15 bases; bases outside gene matches: 13. Germline-derived CDR1 and CDR2 are SQVTM and ANQGSEA. The CDR3 is 12 residues long. The CDR3 here is CSVLGQGAGRFF. DNA of the CDR3: TGCAGCGTACTAGGACAGGGCGCAGGTCGGTTCTTC.

This sequence joins TRBV7-2 and TRBJ2-1, with D possibly matching TRBD2 (5 bases). The germline V gene has CDR1 SGHTA and CDR2 FQGNSA. V gave up 2 bases and J gave up 9 bases, with 11 bases separating them. This CDR3 comprises 13 residues. The CDR3 here is CASSLSLAVEQFF. CDR3 DNA sequence: TGTGCCAGCAGCTTATCCCTAGCTGTTGAGCAGTTCTTC.

In DNA, the CDR3 is TGCAGCGGGGGAATGCAGGGGAATGAGCAGTTCTTC. Its translation is CSGGMQGNEQFF. The chain has TRBV29-1 and TRBJ2-1, with D possibly being TRBD1 (6 bases). This CDR3 is 12 amino acids long. V was trimmed by 7 bases and J by 7 bases, leaving 14 bases between them. CDR1 and CDR2 from the germline V gene are SQVTM and ANQGSEA.

On this clonotype: This may be a read error, as it is one base from a much larger clone. The chain uses TRBV5-1 and TRBJ2-1; 11 bases map to TRBD2. The CDR3 covers 15 residues. Germline trimming cut 2 bases from V and 9 bases from J; bases unmatched to any gene: 7. CDR1 and CDR2 from the germline V gene are SGHRS and YFSETQ. CDR3 nucleotides: TGCGCCAGCAGCTTTACTAGCGGGAGAATGGGTGAGCAGTTCTTC. Amino acids: CASSFTSGRMGEQFF.

This clonotype was seen at least ten times. The rearrangement uses TRBV10-3 and TRBJ2-3; D may correspond to TRBD1 or TRBD2 (6 bases each). Between the trimmed V and J ends, which lost 6 bases and 0 bases, there was a span of 10 bases. Germline loops: CDR1 ENHRY, CDR2 SYGVKD. The CDR3 loop spans 14 amino acids. The CDR3 is CAISEGGSTDTQYF. The CDR3 region has the DNA TGTGCCATCAGCGAGGGGGGAAGCACAGATACGCAGTATTTT.

This clonotype has just a few counts. The J gene is TRBJ2-1, the V gene TRBV6-5; D is possibly TRBD1 or TRBD2 (5 bases each). CDR1 and CDR2 from the germline V gene are MNHEY and SVGAGI. Trimming cost V 5 bases and J 5 bases, with 16 bases left between them. The CDR3 totals 15 residues. In DNA form, the CDR3 reads TGTGCCAGCAGTCCGGGGACCCTATTAAACAATGAGCAGTTCTTC. This gives the protein CASSPGTLLNNEQFF.

The chain carries TRBV3-1 and TRBJ2-4, with TRBD1 identical over 9 bases. The J call may not be correct, given that the DNA end is closer to TRBJ2-7. The CDR3 loop spans 15 amino acids. CDR1 and CDR2 (germline): LGHDT, YNNKEL (reference sequence). CDR3 sequence (DNA): TGTGCCAGCAGCCAAGCAAGGACAGGGGTTGGCGAGCAGTACTTC. It is translated as CASSQARTGVGEQYF.

The chain couples TRBV5-1 to TRBJ2-7; D unresolved. The CDR3 contains 13 residues. Trimming shortened V by 0 bases and J by 8 bases, and 12 bases separated the two germline ends. From germline, CDR1 is SGHRS and CDR2 YFSETQ. CDR3 nucleotides: TGCGCCAGCAGCTTGGGTCGGCTGGAACAGCAGTACTTC. As protein: CASSLGRLEQQYF.

The gene calls are TRBV9 and TRBJ2-7, with D perhaps assigned TRBD1 or TRBD2 (6 bases each). Trimming left V 0 bases short and J 0 bases short, with 10 bases between. Per germline, CDR1 SGDLS and CDR2 YYNGEE. The CDR3 spans 15 residues. The CDR3 is CASSVEGGRSYEQYF. In DNA form, the CDR3 reads TGTGCCAGCAGCGTAGAAGGGGGGCGCTCCTACGAGCAGTACTTC.

This clonotype has just a few counts. The rearrangement uses TRBV30 and TRBJ2-2, with 7 positions matching TRBD2. The CDR3 spans 14 residues. V lost 4 bases, J lost 4 bases, and 6 bases stayed unmatched. Germline-derived CDR1 and CDR2 are GTSNPN and SVGIG (reference sequence). This CDR3 is CAWTRPGGTGELFF. CDR3 sequence (DNA): TGTGCCTGGACCAGGCCGGGGGGCACCGGGGAGCTGTTTTTT.

This chain links TRBV12-5 with TRBJ2-7; D gene ambiguous. The germline gives CDR1 LGHNT, CDR2 FRNRAP. The V end lost 0 bases, the J end lost 6 bases, and 12 bases lay between the germline ends. The CDR3 is 14 residues long. CDR3 in DNA: TGTGCTAGTGGTTTGGTCTCGGTGAAAGGCGAGCAGTACTTC. This codes for CASGLVSVKGEQYF.

J is TRBJ2-1 and V is TRBV29-1; 11 nucleotides match TRBD2. With V trimmed by 6 bases and J by 8 bases, 9 bases remained unmatched. This CDR3 region has 14 residues. The germline gives CDR1 SQVTM, CDR2 ANQGSEA. CDR3 nucleotide sequence: TGCAGCGTGGGGGTAGCGGGAGGGCCCTATGAGCAGTTCTTC. Amino acids: CSVGVAGGPYEQFF.

This clonotype was recorded once. The chain has TRBV3-1 and TRBJ2-7; the D gene is possibly TRBD1 (5 bases). The CDR3 contains 14 residues. Germline assignment: CDR1 LGHDT and CDR2 YNNKEL (reference sequence). Trimming cost V 1 base and J 1 base, with 8 bases left between them. The CDR3 nucleotides are TGTGCCAGCAGCCAAGCACAGGTGTCCTACGAGCAGTACTTC. Amino acids: CASSQAQVSYEQYF.

The CDR3 DNA reads TGTGCCAGCAGCTTATCCCCAACAGGGTACGAAGAGACCCAGTACTTC. This sequence encodes CASSLSPTGYEETQYF. The genes are TRBV7-9 and TRBJ2-4; D might be TRBD1 (6 bases). Near its end, the DNA agrees better with TRBJ2-5, so the J call may be wrong. CDR1 SEHNR and CDR2 FQNEAQ come from the germline V gene (reference sequence). CDR3 length: 16 residues.

Comment on this clonotype: One end of the junction does not line up with germline, which may come from a read error. The chain couples TRBV11-3 to TRBJ2-1, with TRBD2 matching over 16 bases. Germline V lookup: CDR1 SGHNT, CDR2 YENEEA. This CDR3 comprises 21 residues. The CDR3 DNA reads TGTGCCAGCAGTGGCACTTCGGGACTAGCGGGAGGGCCGATGTCCTACAATGAACAGTTCTTC. Amino acids: CASSGTSGLAGGPMSYNEQFF.

This clonotype was recorded many times. This rearrangement joins TRBV9 to TRBJ2-5; D possibly corresponds to TRBD2 (6 bases). Trimming took 0 bases from V and 5 from J, leaving 14 bases between them. Germline CDR1 SGDLS, CDR2 YYNGEE. The CDR3 is 15 residues long. DNA for the CDR3: TGTGCCAGCAGCGTAGACGGGAGCCCGGCGGAGACCCAGTACTTC. Residues: CASSVDGSPAETQYF.